A single sample is the source of the 5 T cell receptor beta chains below, sequenced in a study of blood T cell repertoires in COVID-19. TCRdb's table, derived via immunoSEQ multiplex PCR, lists solely in-frame clones and lacks some. The sample yields 300,000 to 500,000 clones, 88% seen once. The sequenced sample consisted of PBMCs or T cells enriched from blood (not recorded which). Every receptor here comes from a woman in her thirties with acute COVID-19.

The genes are TRBV2 and TRBJ2-1; 7 nucleotides align to TRBD2. Germline values: CDR1 SNHLY, CDR2 FYNNEI. The CDR3 is 16 residues long. V shed 6 bases, J shed 4 bases, and the junction held 12 bases outside the gene matches. The CDR3 protein is CASRTSEDDLYNEQFF. CDR3 nucleotides: TGTGCCAGCAGAACTAGCGAAGATGATTTATACAATGAGCAGTTCTTC. The full variable domain, rest sourced from reference TRBV2 and TRBJ2-1, is EPEVTQTPSHQVTQMGQEVILRCVPISNHLYFYWYRQILGQKVEFLVSFYNNEISEKSEIFDDQFSVERPDGSNFTLKIRSTKLEDSAMYFCASRTSEDDLYNEQFFGPGTRLTVL.

The CDR3 DNA reads TGTGCCAGCAGCCCCCCAGGGTCCGCTTACAATGAGCAGTTCTTC. Residues: CASSPPGSAYNEQFF. V usage is TRBV7-9 and J usage is TRBJ2-1, with D possibly being TRBD1 (5 bases). CDR1 is SEHNR and CDR2 is FQNEAQ in the germline V gene (reference sequence). The CDR3 is 15 amino acids. Trimming removed 5 bases at V and 4 bases at J, with 15 bases between.

This chain joins TRBV3-1 (or the pseudogene TRBV3-2) and TRBJ2-7; 11 positions match TRBD1. Germline V gene lookup returns CDR1 LGHDT and CDR2 YNNKEL (reference sequence). J gave up 7 bases and V 5 bases, and 7 bases lay outside the gene matches. The CDR3 consists of 14 residues. This chain's CDR3 is CASSKGQGAREQYF. CDR3 sequence (DNA): TGTGCCAGCAGCAAAGGACAGGGGGCGCGGGAGCAGTACTTC.

The chain uses TRBV9 and TRBJ1-2; D not resolved. CDR3 size: 16 residues. V lost 4 bases, J lost 1 base, and 17 bases lay in between. Germline CDR1 SGDLS, CDR2 YYNGEE. This CDR3 reads CASSLRVLDHNYGYTF. The CDR3 region has the DNA TGTGCCAGCAGCTTGCGGGTTCTGGACCATAACTATGGCTACACCTTC.

This clone was seen just once. The J gene is TRBJ1-1, the V gene TRBV19; D is uncertain. Germline V gene sequence: CDR1 LNHDA, CDR2 SQIVND (reference sequence). This CDR3 region has 14 residues. Trimming pared 0 bases from V and 4 bases from J, leaving 9 bases between. The CDR3 reads CASSIDRWSTEAFF. CDR3 coding DNA: TGTGCCAGTAGTATAGATCGGTGGTCCACTGAAGCTTTCTTT.